The 8 T cell receptor beta chains presented below share a single source sample, sequenced in a study of T cell changes during pregnancy in multiple sclerosis. The assay was immunoSEQ multiplex PCR, and TCRdb's table has in-frame clones only and misses some. The sample holds 45,000 to 70,000 clones, about 90% seen once. The sample was peripheral blood, taken in the third trimester of pregnancy. Source of these receptors: a female donor in good health, enrolled as a control in a pregnancy study.

The chain employs TRBV19 and TRBJ2-1, with 9 bases lining up with TRBD1. In germline, CDR1 is LNHDA, CDR2 SQIVND (reference sequence). CDR3 length: 16 amino acids. V dropped 5 bases and J dropped 1; count of bases not matched to a gene: 6. Here the CDR3 DNA reads TGTGCCAGTAGTCCGGGACAGGGAGGGTCCTACAATGAGCAGTTCTTC. It encodes CASSPGQGGSYNEQFF. Full variable domain (rest looked up from reference TRBV19 and TRBJ2-1): DGGITQSPKYLFRKEGQNVTLSCEQNLNHDAMYWYRQDPGQGLRLIYYSQIVNDFQKGDIAEGYSVSREKKESFPLTVTSAQKNPTAFYLCASSPGQGGSYNEQFFGPGTRLTVL.

The chain has TRBV23-1 and TRBJ1-1, with no clear D. Being an ORF, TRBV23-1 has a function that is uncertain. The CDR3 is made up of 18 amino acids. The V and J ends lost 0 bases and 1 base respectively, with 18 bases between them. Here the CDR3 DNA reads TGCGCCAGCAGTCAATCACTAGGGATAGAGGAATGGAACACTGAAGCTTTCTTT. Protein sequence: CASSQSLGIEEWNTEAFF.

The rearrangement joins TRBV7-9 to TRBJ2-5, with 9 positions matching TRBD1. J lost 5 bases, V lost 5 bases, and 6 bases had no gene match. CDR3 length: 14 residues. CDR1 is SEHNR and CDR2 is FQNEAQ in the germline V gene (reference sequence). Here the CDR3 reads CASSPGTGRETQYF. CDR3 coding DNA: TGTGCCAGCAGCCCCGGGACAGGGCGGGAGACCCAGTACTTC.

The gene calls are TRBV13 and TRBJ2-1, with 8 bases matching TRBD2. The CDR3 is 16 amino acids. Germline V gene data show CDR1 as PRHDT and CDR2 as FYEKMQ (reference sequence). After removal of 5 bases from V and 5 bases from J, the junction contained 11 bases not matched to a gene. CDR3 sequence reads: CASSPAGREGNNEQFF. In nucleotides, the CDR3 is TGTGCCAGCAGCCCGGCCGGACGGGAGGGGAACAATGAGCAGTTCTTC.

The CDR3: CASTPAGYTEAFF. The CDR3 DNA reads as TGTGCCAGTACACCCGCGGGCTACACTGAAGCTTTCTTT. V usage is TRBV6-5 and J usage is TRBJ1-1, with D unclear. V was pared by 9 bases and J by 3 bases, with 14 bases between. The CDR3 contains 13 residues. Germline V lookup: CDR1 MNHEY, CDR2 SVGAGI.

J is TRBJ2-1 and V is TRBV4-3; 7 bases fit TRBD2. The V gene's germline CDR1 is LGHNA and CDR2 YSLEER. The CDR3 contains 16 residues. The ends lost 2 bases at V and 4 bases at J; junction bases unmatched: 8. CDR3 nucleotides: TGCGCCAGCAGCCAATCCGCGGGGGAGGGGTACAATGAGCAGTTCTTC. Its protein is CASSQSAGEGYNEQFF.

J is TRBJ2-1 and V is TRBV5-1; 10 nucleotides match TRBD2. CDR1 is SGHRS, CDR2 YFSETQ, per germline. The ends lost 4 bases at V and 8 bases at J; junction bases unmatched: 12. CDR3 size: 16 residues. This CDR3 reads CASSPPSLAGVDEQFF. The CDR3 DNA follows: TGCGCCAGCAGCCCCCCCTCGCTAGCGGGAGTCGATGAGCAGTTCTTC.

This clone was counted once. V and J are TRBV7-2 and TRBJ2-3; TRBD1 matches 8 bases. V shed 5 bases and J 4 bases; nucleotides not matched to a gene: 14. The CDR3 contains 17 residues. CDR1 is SGHTA and CDR2 is FQGNSA in the germline V gene. The CDR3, as DNA: TGTGCCAGCAGCCCTCTCTTGTCAGACAGGGGAGCAGATACGCAGTATTTT. Amino acid sequence: CASSPLLSDRGADTQYF.